The T cell receptor (beta chain) under discussion was sequenced for a study of OX40 agonist ivuxolimab in advanced cancers. Study summary: The study treated patients with ivuxolimab, an agonistic anti-OX40 (CD134) antibody. Three patients showed partial responses: one hepatocellular carcinoma and two cutaneous melanoma cases. Of the participants, approximately 44% had some prior anti-PD-1, anti-PD-L1 or anti-CTLA-4 therapy, which was allowed.

The assay was immunoSEQ multiplex PCR, and TCRdb's table has in-frame clones only and misses some. The sample gives about 99,000 clones, approximately 95% of which show up once; around 2% is in the top ten. Per germline, CDR1 MNHEY and CDR2 SMNVEV (reference sequence). The CDR3 has 15 amino acids. V lost 2 bases and J 0 bases, leaving 11 bases between the germline ends. Study-level results: Within 6 weeks, CD4+ and CD8+ blood T cells expanded clonally at 0.1 to 3.0 mg/kg.

Notes on this clone: Its matching antigen is unknown.

The sequence was obtained from an adult with an advanced solid tumor such as melanoma, head and neck, liver or kidney cancer. The chain uses TRBV27 and TRBJ2-7, with D maybe TRBD2 (6 bases). The material sequenced was CD4+ or CD8+ T cells sorted from blood, taken in a trial of the OX40 agonist ivuxolimab. The CDR3: CASSLAGKSSYEQYF. CDR3 sequence (DNA): TGTGCCAGCAGTTTAGCGGGGAAGAGCTCCTACGAGCAGTACTTC.